This entry concerns a single TCR beta chain. Its antigen is unknown. Total CD8+ T cells underwent enrichment via negative magnetic separation. This CDR3 region has 13 residues. The germline V gene encodes CDR1 SQVTM and CDR2 ANQGSEA. This sample is part of a study of human CD8 memory T cell subsets. General study findings and limits: Estimation by Chao1 suggested that stem-like memory T cells had more diversity than did precursor exhausted T cells. No chain other than the T cell receptor beta chain was sequenced. Stem-like memory T cells and precursor exhausted T cells both came out with similarly high diversity, but effector memory cells did not.

Libraries targeted TCR beta using 5' RACE with UMIs. TCRdb re-called the 5' RACE reads; every CDR3 protein appears as one record, without DNA. In total, the table holds around 9,700 distinct CDR3 sequences. The V call is TRBV29-1, the J call TRBJ2-1; the TCRdb D gene call, TRBD2, has no DNA to confirm it. The sequenced sample consisted of CD8+ T cells from PBMCs. The sequence came from a human donor in good health. The CDR3 protein is CSPRGGDYNEQFF.